The 16 T cell receptor beta chains listed next were all sequenced from one sample in a study of identifying expanded T cells in peripheral blood (dated by TCRdb to between 2018 and 2021). The library was prepared using the immunoSEQ multiplex PCR assay. TCRdb retrieved this table from immuneACCESS and kept in-frame rearrangements only. Not all clones are present; in checked studies, unresolved V genes account for under half, and no reason is known for the remainder. The table for this sample lists around 75,000 clones; 90% of them were counted only once. The top ten clones comprise over 2.5% of the sample. What was sequenced was blood. These receptors were taken from a person aged 18 to 70 in good health.

V gene TRBV5-1 combines with J gene TRBJ2-3, with D perhaps matching TRBD1 (5 bases). CDR3 length: 15 amino acids. V dropped 1 base and J dropped 3 bases, with 12 bases sitting between them. Germline CDR1 SGHRS, CDR2 YFSETQ. CDR3: CASSLQGVGTDTQYF. DNA of the CDR3: TGCGCCAGCAGCTTGCAAGGGGTCGGGACAGATACGCAGTATTTT.

The CDR3 nucleotides read TGTGCCAGCAGTGGGACTGGAAACACCATATATTTT. It codes for CASSGTGNTIYF. This chain links TRBV2 with TRBJ1-3, with D unresolved. The CDR3 consists of 12 residues. Trimming removed 4 bases at V and 2 bases at J, with 3 bases between. The germline V gene has CDR1 SNHLY and CDR2 FYNNEI. Full variable domain (remainder filled in from reference TRBV2 and TRBJ1-3): EPEVTQTPSHQVTQMGQEVILRCVPISNHLYFYWYRQILGQKVEFLVSFYNNEISEKSEIFDDQFSVERPDGSNFTLKIRSTKLEDSAMYFCASSGTGNTIYFGEGSWLTVV.

This rearrangement joins TRBV7-2 to TRBJ1-5; D unresolved. The V gene's germline CDR1 is SGHTA and CDR2 FQGNSA. Deletions cut 5 bases from V and 6 bases from J, with 11 bases between. The CDR3 runs to 13 residues. The CDR3 region has the DNA TGTGCCAGCAGCCGGGCGGGTGTTCAGCCCCAGCATTTT. This translates into CASSRAGVQPQHF.

The V call is TRBV7-2, the J call TRBJ1-2; maybe TRBD1 (6 bases). This CDR3 has 14 residues. V was shortened by 5 bases and J by 2 bases, with 12 bases between the two germline ends. Germline-derived CDR1 and CDR2 are SGHTA and FQGNSA. The CDR3 loop reads CASSPSQGNYGYTF. CDR3 nucleotides: TGTGCCAGCAGCCCGTCTCAGGGGAACTATGGCTACACCTTC.

The count of this clone is one. This sequence joins TRBV4-1 and TRBJ2-1; a weak D match, TRBD2 (5 bases). CDR3 size: 14 residues. V was clipped by 1 base and J by 6 bases, with 10 bases between them. The germline V gene encodes CDR1 MGHRA and CDR2 YSYEKL. The CDR3 is CASSQALATNEQFF. DNA of the CDR3: TGCGCCAGCAGCCAAGCGCTAGCCACCAATGAGCAGTTCTTC.

This clone was seen just once. The chain recombines TRBV18 with TRBJ1-5; no firm D call. The CDR3 has 14 residues. Trimming cost V 2 bases and J 4 bases, with 9 bases left between them. Germline lookup yields CDR1 KGHSH and CDR2 LQKENI. The CDR3 protein is CASSPARENQPQHF. In DNA, the CDR3 is TGTGCCAGCTCACCAGCACGGGAGAATCAGCCCCAGCATTTT.

V and J are TRBV29-1 and TRBJ2-2; 9 bases align to TRBD1. Germline V lookup: CDR1 SQVTM, CDR2 ANQGSEA. V lost 0 bases, J lost 7 bases, and 9 bases stayed unmatched. The CDR3 is made up of 16 amino acids. The CDR3 sequence: CSVEDARTGADGELFF. DNA for the CDR3: TGCAGCGTTGAAGATGCCCGGACAGGGGCGGACGGGGAGCTGTTTTTT.

V and J are TRBV7-2 and TRBJ2-7; 7 nucleotides align to TRBD2. This CDR3 is 15 amino acids long. The germline V gene has CDR1 SGHTA and CDR2 FQGNSA. Unmatched junction bases numbered 7, after V lost 3 bases and J lost 2 bases. The CDR3 DNA reads TGTGCCAGCAGCTTCAGCGGGGTTCCCGCCTACGAGCAGTACTTC. Its translation is CASSFSGVPAYEQYF.

The chain employs TRBV5-6 and TRBJ2-7; 7 bases agree with TRBD1. The CDR3 contains 15 residues. CDR1 SGHDT and CDR2 YYEEEE come from the germline V gene. Trimming removed 3 bases from V and 0 bases from J; junction bases left unmatched: 6. The CDR3 nucleotides are TGTGCCAGCAGCTGGACGGGACAGAGCTCCTACGAGCAGTACTTC. This encodes CASSWTGQSSYEQYF.

The sample holds one count of this clone. CDR3 loop: CASRFTGLDGYTF. CDR3 bases: TGTGCCAGCAGATTTACAGGGTTGGATGGCTACACCTTC. This chain connects TRBV6-6 to TRBJ1-2; weak D call: TRBD1 (6 bases). V was clipped by 6 bases and J by 6 bases, with 14 bases between them. The CDR3 covers 13 residues. The germline gives CDR1 MNHNY, CDR2 SVGAGI (reference sequence).

The rearrangement joins TRBV18 to TRBJ2-7, with a tentative D call TRBD2 (5 bases). This CDR3 is built from 16 residues. CDR1 and CDR2 from the germline V gene are KGHSH and LQKENI. V gave up 0 bases and J gave up 2 bases, with 14 bases separating them. The CDR3 DNA is TGTGCCAGCTCACCACCTAGAGCAAGCGGTCCCTACGAGCAGTACTTC. The encoded protein is CASSPPRASGPYEQYF.

This clone was observed a handful of times. The chain joins TRBV7-2 to TRBJ1-1; tentative D call: TRBD1 (5 bases). V was cut by 0 bases and J by 7 bases, with 9 bases left in between. The CDR3 contains 13 residues. From germline, CDR1 is SGHTA and CDR2 FQGNSA. The CDR3, as DNA: TGTGCCAGCAGCTTAGCTGGGACTGGTGAAGCTTTCTTT. Amino acids: CASSLAGTGEAFF.

This clone came up many times. The chain uses TRBV4-3 and TRBJ1-1, with 9 bases that match TRBD1. V shed 0 bases, J shed 3 bases, and the junction held 5 bases outside the gene matches. CDR3 length: 16 amino acids. Germline V lookup: CDR1 LGHNA, CDR2 YSLEER. The CDR3 spells CASSQDEGQGYTEAFF. CDR3 DNA sequence: TGCGCCAGCAGCCAAGATGAGGGACAGGGTTACACTGAAGCTTTCTTT.

The chain is built from TRBV5-6 and TRBJ1-5; 7 bases are shared with TRBD1. CDR3 length equals 14 residues. J gave up 9 bases and V 2 bases, and 8 bases lay outside the gene matches. CDR1 is SGHDT, CDR2 YYEEEE, per germline. For the CDR3, the DNA is TGTGCCAGCAGCTTAGGGGGGACAGATCGGCCCCAGCATTTT. Protein: CASSLGGTDRPQHF.

The chain combines TRBV7-8 with TRBJ2-7, with D hard to call. Trimming took 8 bases from V and 2 from J, leaving 10 bases between them. This CDR3 comprises 12 residues. Germline V gives CDR1 SGHVS, CDR2 FQNEAQ. The CDR3 protein is CASGPGTYEQYF. The CDR3 region has the DNA TGTGCCAGCGGACCAGGAACCTACGAGCAGTACTTC.

This clone was seen more than once but under ten times. This chain joins TRBV6-5 and TRBJ1-2; 10 bases map to TRBD1. V dropped 6 bases and J dropped 8; count of bases not matched to a gene: 3. There are 12 residues in the CDR3. Germline lookup yields CDR1 MNHEY and CDR2 SVGAGI. In nucleotides, the CDR3 is TGTGCCAGCAGCGACAGGGGGCGAGGCTACACCTTC. It encodes CASSDRGRGYTF.